The rows below give T cell receptor beta chains drawn from one sample of a study of cytomegalovirus exposure and HLA in healthy donors. The data were produced by immunoSEQ multiplex PCR, yet TCRdb's version contains in-frame clones alone and is incomplete. The table includes fewer than 120,000 clones, around 88% detected once. The sample was PBMCs. These receptors originate from a man between 35 and 55 years old in good health and CMV-seronegative. Each CDR3 is given with its conserved first and last residue. A D gene is named only where the DNA matches it firmly. Expanded clones are given a class, and other clones once, few, many or no size at all.

j_call: TRBJ2-7
d_call: TRBD2
v_call: TRBV14
clone_size: once
cdr3_aa: CASSLTPGGPPYEQYF
cdr3_nt: TGTGCCAGCAGCCTTACCCCGGGGGGACCACCCTACGAGCAGTACTTC

j_call: TRBJ2-7
d_call: TRBD1
v_call: TRBV7-9
clone_size: -
cdr3_aa: CASSSNPQGAQDEQYF
cdr3_nt: TGTGCCAGCAGCTCCAACCCACAGGGGGCTCAGGACGAGCAGTACTTC

j_call: TRBJ1-1
d_call: -
v_call: TRBV19
clone_size: -
cdr3_aa: CASSISVMNTEAFF
cdr3_nt: TGTGCCAGTAGTATTTCCGTAATGAACACTGAAGCTTTCTTT

j_call: TRBJ2-5
d_call: -
v_call: TRBV18
clone_size: -
cdr3_aa: CASSPKGHNIQETQYF
cdr3_nt: TGTGCCAGCTCACCAAAGGGACACAATATCCAAGAGACCCAGTACTTC

j_call: TRBJ1-1
d_call: -
v_call: TRBV15
clone_size: -
cdr3_aa: CATSRDPQGTEAFF
cdr3_nt: TGTGCCACCAGCAGAGACCCGCAGGGCACTGAAGCTTTCTTT

j_call: TRBJ1-1
d_call: -
v_call: TRBV7-9
clone_size: -
cdr3_aa: CASSLVEGLRTEAFF
cdr3_nt: TGTGCCAGCAGCTTAGTTGAGGGCCTGAGGACTGAAGCTTTCTTT

j_call: TRBJ1-2
d_call: -
v_call: TRBV4-2
clone_size: -
cdr3_aa: CASSQEGGGVYGYTF
cdr3_nt: TGTGCCAGCAGCCAAGAAGGGGGTGGGGTTTATGGCTACACCTTC

j_call: TRBJ2-5
d_call: -
v_call: TRBV28
clone_size: -
cdr3_aa: CASSLVSGWQETQYF
cdr3_nt: TGTGCCAGCAGTTTGGTTTCGGGGTGGCAAGAGACCCAGTACTTC

j_call: TRBJ1-1
d_call: TRBD1
v_call: TRBV29-1
clone_size: -
cdr3_aa: CSVRDRARNTEAFF
cdr3_nt: TGCAGCGTACGGGACAGGGCCCGGAACACTGAAGCTTTCTTT

j_call: TRBJ1-5
d_call: -
v_call: TRBV2
clone_size: -
cdr3_aa: CASSRGLGQPQHF
cdr3_nt: TGTGCCAGCAGTAGGGGATTAGGGCAGCCCCAGCATTTT

j_call: TRBJ1-1
d_call: TRBD1
v_call: TRBV7-8
clone_size: once
cdr3_aa: CASSLVGGARAEAFF
cdr3_nt: TGTGCCAGCAGCTTAGTAGGGGGCGCGAGGGCTGAAGCTTTCTTT